The clone carrying this T cell receptor beta chain was seen only a few times. This CDR3 comprises 16 residues. V dropped 2 bases and J dropped 6 bases, with 16 bases sitting between them. Germline V lookup: CDR1 SEHNR, CDR2 FQNEAQ (reference sequence). The entry originates in a study of blood T cells in healthy people across ages. Next came a second PCR, run for roughly 6 to 11 cycles, which used a sample-barcoded 5' primer along with a J-beta primer mix. TCRdb passed the 5' RACE reads through MiXCR, listing each CDR3 protein once. The sample lists around 800,000 distinct CDR3 sequences; around a quarter were seen once. These sequences were also reported in another study, on T cells of mothers and their children. That study adds: Amplification in the second PCR used the M1S primer, which added sample barcodes and 2-4 random nucleotides.

The chain couples TRBV7-9 to TRBJ2-2; weak D call: TRBD1 (6 bases). The receptor comes from a boy aged 10-17 years in good health. Material for sequencing was blood. In DNA, the CDR3 is TGTGCCAGCAGCTTACTCACAGGGCGGTTCCCCGGGGAGCTGTTTTTT. Encoded protein: CASSLLTGRFPGELFF.